This T cell receptor beta chain was captured by sequencing in a study of liver allograft versus peripheral blood T cells. Study-wide background: Comparisons were made between T cell receptor repertoires found in transplanted livers and those circulating in recipients' peripheral blood.

General observations from the study: Reportedly, the T cell receptor repertoires inside liver allografts were not the same as those in peripheral blood.

One entry per CDR3 protein, called by TCRdb with MiXCR from the reads. This sample has approximately 12,000 distinct CDR3 sequences, with 20% to 25% found just once. Notes on this clonotype: What it binds is not known.

The V segment lost 5 bases and the J segment 0 bases; nucleotides outside the gene matches: 3. This CDR3 is 14 amino acids long. This sequence originates from a human patient who had a liver transplant. A subset of T cells may come from the graft donor. The chain couples TRBV12-3 or TRBV12-4 to TRBJ1-2; 7 positions match TRBD1. The CDR3 spells CASSRDRTNYGYTF. The CDR3 nucleotides are TGTGCCAGCAGTAGGGACAGAACTAACTATGGCTACACCTTC.